A single sample is the source of the 30 T cell receptor beta chains below, sequenced in a study of a mutant IDH1 vaccine in newly diagnosed glioma. Regarding time point: week 35, safety follow-up. Vaccinated patients received 300 ug of mutant IDH1 20-mer peptide per dose, with topical imiquimod. No cognate antigen is known for these TCRs. Sequenced by immunoSEQ multiplex PCR; TCRdb stores in-frame clones only, minus some. Among 45,000 or so clones listed, roughly 79% were seen once. The material sequenced was PBMCs, taken from a glioma patient whose treatment included an IDH1 peptide vaccine. The receptor set was obtained from a woman between 40 and 50 years old with glioma. Some clones in this sample may be carry-over from other donors' samples.

The chain combines TRBV4-2 with TRBJ1-6, with D perhaps matching TRBD1 (6 bases). The CDR3 totals 16 residues. V lost 4 bases and J lost 3, with 13 bases in between. Germline CDR1 and CDR2: LGHNA and YNFKEQ. CDR3 in amino acids: CASSPRLDSYNSPLHF. The CDR3 DNA sequence: TGTGCCAGCAGCCCAAGATTGGACAGCTATAATTCACCCCTCCACTTT.

This clone was seen only a few times. The genes are TRBV4-1 and TRBJ2-3; TRBD2 aligns across 13 bases. CDR3 size: 16 residues. After removal of 4 bases from V and 6 bases from J, the junction contained 7 bases not matched to a gene. Germline V gives CDR1 MGHRA, CDR2 YSYEKL. CDR3 bases: TGCGCCAGCAGCCTGCGCGGACTAGCGGGAGCCGATACGCAGTATTTT. Amino acid sequence: CASSLRGLAGADTQYF.

The table lists this clone with a few counts. The chain has TRBV7-6 and TRBJ1-4; 7 bases match TRBD1. Per the germline V gene, CDR1 is SGHVS and CDR2 is FNYEAQ. Unmatched junction bases numbered 10, after V lost 8 bases and J lost 7 bases. The CDR3 covers 14 residues. CDR3: CASAAQPGGEKLFF. In DNA form, the CDR3 reads TGTGCCAGCGCAGCCCAGCCAGGGGGTGAAAAACTGTTTTTT.

This clone was detected only once. The chain has TRBV20-1 and TRBJ2-7; D may be TRBD1 (6 bases). The germline V gene encodes CDR1 DFQATT and CDR2 SNEGSKA (reference sequence). This CDR3 is 11 amino acids long. The CDR3 region has the DNA TGCAGCCCAGGGGTAATCTACGAGCAGTACTTC. Translated, it gives CSPGVIYEQYF.

The rearrangement joins TRBV18 to TRBJ2-7; D is undetermined. CDR3 length: 16 amino acids. Germline V gene lookup returns CDR1 KGHSH and CDR2 LQKENI. V was shortened by 3 bases and J by 0 bases, with 15 bases between the two germline ends. CDR3 in amino acids: CASSPSLRLDSYEQYF. The CDR3 coding sequence is TGTGCCAGCTCACCCTCCCTTAGACTGGACTCCTACGAGCAGTACTTC. Filled out from reference TRBV18 and TRBJ2-7, the complete variable domain reads NAGVMQNPRHLVRRRGQEARLRCSPMKGHSHVYWYRQLPEEGLKFMVYLQKENIIDESGMPKERFSAEFPKEGPSILRIQQVVRGDSAAYFCASSPSLRLDSYEQYFGPGTRLTVT.

This clone was picked up one time. This chain joins TRBV18 and TRBJ2-5; TRBD1 matches at 7 bases. The junction had 8 bases not matched to a gene; V was cut back by 3 bases and J by 4 bases. This CDR3 comprises 15 residues. The germline V gene encodes CDR1 KGHSH and CDR2 LQKENI. The CDR3 sequence is CASSPSTGETETQYF. CDR3 coding DNA: TGTGCCAGCTCACCCTCAACAGGGGAGACAGAGACCCAGTACTTC.

The J gene is TRBJ2-2, the V gene TRBV5-3; 10 bases are shared with TRBD1. TRBV5-3 is treated as an ORF (open reading frame) with a function not yet certain. The CDR3 is made up of 17 amino acids. After removal of 4 bases from V and 4 bases from J, the junction contained 10 bases not matched to a gene. CDR3 DNA: TGTGCCAGAAGCCCGACCCGGGACAGGGGAGGCACCGGGGAGCTGTTTTTT. As protein: CARSPTRDRGGTGELFF.

In DNA form, the CDR3 reads TGCGCCAGCAGTGAGGATAGGTTTATAGCCAAAAACATTCAGTACTTC. This encodes CASSEDRFIAKNIQYF. J is TRBJ2-4 and V is TRBV10-1; D remains ambiguous. Per germline, CDR1 WNHNN and CDR2 SYGVQD (reference sequence). V was clipped by 2 bases and J by 0 bases, with 11 bases between them. The CDR3 is made up of 16 amino acids.

CDR3 sequence: CASSQLAGARQETQYF. The CDR3 DNA reads as TGTGCCAGCAGCCAACTCGCAGGGGCCCGACAAGAGACCCAGTACTTC. The chain is built from TRBV14 and TRBJ2-5; D might be TRBD1 (6 bases). Germline V gene sequence: CDR1 SGHDN, CDR2 FVKESK. The ends were cut back, 2 bases at V and 2 bases at J, with 15 bases in the middle. The CDR3 has 16 residues.

The rearrangement joins TRBV7-6 to TRBJ1-4, with 7 nucleotides matching TRBD1. Trimming cost V 2 bases and J 4 bases; bases outside gene matches: 4. Germline loops: CDR1 SGHVS, CDR2 FNYEAQ. CDR3 length: 15 amino acids. CDR3 in DNA: TGTGCCAGCAGCTTACGGGACAGATATAATGAAAAACTGTTTTTT. Its translation: CASSLRDRYNEKLFF.

V and J are TRBV25-1 and TRBJ2-1, with 7 bases fitting TRBD2. The CDR3 is made up of 15 amino acids. The germline CDR1 and CDR2 sequences are MGHDK and SYGVNS. The junction had 12 bases not matched to a gene; V was cut back by 6 bases and J by 7 bases. Here the CDR3 DNA reads TGTGCCAGCAGGGCCGCTAGCGGCCCCTCGAATGAGCAGTTCTTC. Its translation: CASRAASGPSNEQFF.

The chain employs TRBV7-6 and TRBJ1-4; unclear D gene. V lost 5 bases to trimming and J lost 8 bases, with 9 bases between them. Germline V gene data show CDR1 as SGHVS and CDR2 as FNYEAQ. This CDR3 contains 12 residues. The CDR3 region is CASSDDLEKLFF. The CDR3, as DNA: TGTGCCAGCAGCGACGACCTCGAAAAACTGTTTTTT.

This clone came up a few times. This chain's CDR3 is CASHREHQPQHF. The CDR3 region has the DNA TGTGCGAGTCACAGGGAGCATCAGCCCCAGCATTTT. This chain uses TRBV2 with TRBJ1-5; tentative D call: TRBD1 (6 bases). CDR1 is SNHLY, CDR2 FYNNEI, per germline. The CDR3 is made up of 12 amino acids.

This clone was seen more than once but under ten times. The V and J genes are TRBV5-5 and TRBJ2-7, with 11 bases identical to TRBD2. V shed 2 bases, J shed 7 bases, and the junction held 5 bases outside the gene matches. CDR3 length: 14 residues. Germline CDR1 and CDR2: SGHKS and YYEKEE (reference sequence). CDR3 amino acids: CASSLLAGVGEQYF. CDR3 sequence (DNA): TGTGCCAGCAGCTTACTAGCGGGAGTGGGGGAGCAGTACTTC. The whole variable domain, filled in from reference TRBV5-5 and TRBJ2-7, reads DAGVTQSPTHLIKTRGQQVTLRCSPISGHKSVSWYQQVLGQGPQFIFQYYEKEERGRGNFPDRFSARQFPNYSSELNVNALLLGDSALYLCASSLLAGVGEQYFGPGTRLTVT.

This clone was seen more than once but under ten times. The CDR3 region is CASSLTEGARNIQYF. CDR3 DNA: TGCGCCAGCAGCTTGACCGAGGGGGCAAGAAACATTCAGTACTTC. The J gene is TRBJ2-4, the V gene TRBV5-1, with TRBD1 matching over 7 bases. J was trimmed by 6 bases and V by 1 base; bases with no gene match: 7. The germline V gene has CDR1 SGHRS and CDR2 YFSETQ. The CDR3 loop spans 15 amino acids.

The J gene is TRBJ1-4, the V gene TRBV27, with D unresolved. V dropped 4 bases and J dropped 6 bases, with 9 bases sitting between them. The V gene's germline CDR1 is MNHEY and CDR2 SMNVEV (reference sequence). CDR3 length: 13 amino acids. The CDR3 loop is CASSSQTYEKLFF. CDR3 in DNA: TGTGCCAGCAGTTCACAGACCTATGAAAAACTGTTTTTT.

The chain recombines TRBV4-1 with TRBJ2-5; TRBD2 aligns across 11 bases. Per the germline V gene, CDR1 is MGHRA and CDR2 is YSYEKL. The CDR3 loop spans 15 amino acids. J lost 2 bases, V lost 11 bases, and 10 bases had no gene match. CDR3 amino acids: CAASLSGGGQETQYF. Here the CDR3 DNA reads TGCGCCGCCAGTCTTAGCGGGGGGGGACAAGAGACCCAGTACTTC.

In its sample, this clone was seen a few times. The CDR3 DNA is TGTGCCAGCAGCCTTTGGGTTGACGCCCTCACTGAAGCTTTCTTT. Protein product: CASSLWVDALTEAFF. V gene TRBV28 combines with J gene TRBJ1-1; D not certain. CDR1 and CDR2 (germline): MDHEN, SYDVKM. The CDR3 contains 15 residues. Trimming took off 6 bases at V and 4 bases at J, with 18 bases between the two ends.

This chain connects TRBV10-3 to TRBJ1-3, with a tentative D call TRBD1 (5 bases). Germline V gene lookup returns CDR1 ENHRY and CDR2 SYGVKD. The germline V and J ends were trimmed by 8 bases and 2 bases, with 13 bases remaining between them. The length of the CDR3 is 14 residues. The CDR3 DNA sequence: TGTGCCATCGGGGGGAGGGGAGCTGGAAACACCATATATTTT. Translating gives CAIGGRGAGNTIYF.

V usage is TRBV10-3 and J usage is TRBJ2-7, with D perhaps being TRBD1 or TRBD2 (5 bases each). V lost 5 bases and J lost 0, with 14 bases in between. This CDR3 has 15 residues. Per the germline V gene, CDR1 is ENHRY and CDR2 is SYGVKD. DNA for the CDR3: TGTGCCATCAGTTCGGGACCGCAAGACTCCTACGAGCAGTACTTC. This encodes CAISSGPQDSYEQYF.

In its sample, this clone was seen once. The chain has TRBV7-2 and TRBJ1-1, with D perhaps matching TRBD1 (6 bases). Looked up from germline, CDR1 is SGHTA and CDR2 is FQGNSA. V lost 1 base to trimming and J lost 10 bases, with 16 bases between them. The CDR3 covers 14 residues. CDR3 nucleotides: TGTGCCAGCAGCTTAGGGGGGGCCGGAGGGGCAGCTTTCTTT. Its protein is CASSLGGAGGAAFF.

This rearrangement joins TRBV9 to TRBJ2-2; TRBD1 aligns across 8 bases. The J segment lost 6 bases and the V segment lost 4 bases, leaving 11 bases of the junction unmatched. CDR1 is SGDLS and CDR2 is YYNGEE in the germline V gene. The CDR3 is 16 residues long. The CDR3 DNA is TGTGCCAGCAGCCCGAGACAGGGGACCTTGCCCGGGGAGCTGTTTTTT. Translated: CASSPRQGTLPGELFF. The full variable domain, rest sourced from reference TRBV9 and TRBJ2-2, is DSGVTQTPKHLITATGQRVTLRCSPRSGDLSVYWYQQSLDQGLQFLIQYYNGEERAKGNILERFSAQQFPDLHSELNLSSLELGDSALYFCASSPRQGTLPGELFFGEGSRLTVL.

The J gene is TRBJ1-6, the V gene TRBV6-4; D is ambiguous. The CDR3 is made up of 13 amino acids. Germline CDR1 MRHNA, CDR2 SNTAGT. Trimming took off 5 bases at V and 5 bases at J, with 7 bases between the two ends. Here the CDR3 DNA reads TGTGCCAGCAGTTATCAAGATAATTCACCCCTCCACTTT. Translation gives CASSYQDNSPLHF.

This chain connects TRBV28 to TRBJ1-5; perhaps TRBD1 as D (5 bases). Trimming stripped 5 bases from V and 11 bases from J, with 10 bases between. CDR1 MDHEN and CDR2 SYDVKM come from the germline V gene. The CDR3 covers 11 residues. CDR3 loop: CASSLRDSQHF. The CDR3 DNA reads as TGTGCCAGCAGTCTCAGGGACTCCCAGCATTTT.

V is TRBV5-4 and J is TRBJ2-6; no firm D call. This CDR3 contains 15 residues. CDR1 is SGHNT, CDR2 YYREEE, per germline (reference sequence). Trimming took off 0 bases at V and 1 base at J, with 5 bases between the two ends. The CDR3, as DNA: TGTGCCAGCAGCTTGGTGGGTTCTGGGGCCAACGTCCTGACTTTC. Amino acid sequence: CASSLVGSGANVLTF.

The rearrangement links TRBV7-2 to TRBJ1-2, with 7 bases lining up with TRBD1. V dropped 4 bases and J dropped 4; count of bases not matched to a gene: 3. Germline V gene lookup returns CDR1 SGHTA and CDR2 FQGNSA. The CDR3 is 13 amino acids. The chain's CDR3 is CASSSDRFYGYTF. In DNA, the CDR3 is TGTGCCAGCAGCTCGGACAGGTTCTATGGCTACACCTTC. Combining the CDR3 with reference TRBV7-2 and TRBJ1-2 gives the whole variable domain GAGVSQSPSNKVTEKGKDVELRCDPISGHTALYWYRQSLGQGLEFLIYFQGNSAPDKSGLPSDRFSAERTGGSVSTLTIQRTQQEDSAVYLCASSSDRFYGYTFGSGTRLTVV.

The chain combines TRBV10-2 with TRBJ2-7; tentatively, D is TRBD1 or TRBD2 (5 bases each). The ends were cut back, 6 bases at V and 4 bases at J, with 7 bases in the middle. CDR1 is WSHSY and CDR2 is SAAADI in the germline V gene. CDR3 length: 11 residues. The CDR3 region is CASRGVYEQYF. CDR3 coding DNA: TGCGCCAGCAGGGGGGTGTACGAGCAGTACTTC.

This rearrangement joins TRBV2 to TRBJ1-5, with D uncertain. In germline, CDR1 is SNHLY, CDR2 FYNNEI. V was pared by 2 bases and J by 5 bases, with 10 bases between. CDR3 length: 14 amino acids. The DNA for the CDR3 is TGTGCCAGCAGTGAACAGGCTCCCGATCAGCCCCAGCATTTT. It translates to CASSEQAPDQPQHF.

The rearrangement joins TRBV5-1 to TRBJ2-5, with TRBD2 matching over 7 bases. V shed 2 bases, J shed 5 bases, and the junction held 3 bases outside the gene matches. The CDR3 covers 13 residues. Germline V lookup: CDR1 SGHRS, CDR2 YFSETQ. CDR3: CASSLGLGETQYF. The CDR3 coding sequence is TGCGCCAGCAGCTTAGGACTAGGCGAGACCCAGTACTTC.

This rearrangement joins TRBV5-6 to TRBJ2-6, with no clear D. Trimming shortened V by 1 base and J by 1 base, and 12 bases separated the two germline ends. Per germline, CDR1 SGHDT and CDR2 YYEEEE. The CDR3 has 17 residues. In DNA form, the CDR3 reads TGTGCCAGCAGCTTGCTTTGGTCAGCGTCTGGGGCCAACGTCCTGACTTTC. Residues: CASSLLWSASGANVLTF.